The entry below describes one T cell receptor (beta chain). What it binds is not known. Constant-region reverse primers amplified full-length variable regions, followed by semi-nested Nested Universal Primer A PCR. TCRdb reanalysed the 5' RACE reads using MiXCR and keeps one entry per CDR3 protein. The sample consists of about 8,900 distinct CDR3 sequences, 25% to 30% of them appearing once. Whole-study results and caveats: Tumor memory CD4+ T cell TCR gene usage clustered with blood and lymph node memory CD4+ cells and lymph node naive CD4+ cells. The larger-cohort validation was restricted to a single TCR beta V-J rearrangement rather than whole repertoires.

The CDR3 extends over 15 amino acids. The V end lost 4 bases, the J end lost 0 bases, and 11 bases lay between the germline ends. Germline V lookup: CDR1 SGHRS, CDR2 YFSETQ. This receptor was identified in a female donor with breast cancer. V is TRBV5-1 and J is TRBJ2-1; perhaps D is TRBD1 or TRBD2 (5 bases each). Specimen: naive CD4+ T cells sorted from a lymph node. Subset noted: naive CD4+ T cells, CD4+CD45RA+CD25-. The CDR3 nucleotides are TGCGCCAGCAGCCCTGGGGGAAGCTCCTACAATGAGCAGTTCTTC. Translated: CASSPGGSSYNEQFF.